The present T cell receptor beta chain was sequenced within a study of cytomegalovirus exposure and HLA in healthy donors. Study-wide findings and caveats: A few of the chains that were CMV-associated were confirmed in vitro to be specific for CMV antigens. Researchers catalogued 150 or so TCR beta chains as cytomegalovirus-associated.

Measured with immunoSEQ multiplex PCR; TCRdb has only the in-frame clones, and not every one. The sample lists 150,000 to 170,000 clones, about 86% seen once, with about 2.2% in the top ten. As concerns this clone: What it recognizes is unknown.

In germline, CDR1 is SGHDT, CDR2 YYEEEE. This CDR3 is 15 amino acids long. After removal of 5 bases from V and 1 base from J, the junction contained 8 bases not matched to a gene. The donors belonged to the roughly 110-subject validation cohort, separate from the roughly 600-subject first cohort. This sequence joins TRBV5-6 and TRBJ2-7; 8 nucleotides match TRBD1. Sequencing was performed on PBMCs. This TCR was sampled from a human donor in good health. CDR3 protein: CASSGRGPLSYEQYF. CDR3 DNA: TGTGCCAGCAGTGGCAGGGGGCCGCTTTCCTACGAGCAGTACTTC.